This is a list of T cell receptor beta chains from one sample in a study of long-term antiretroviral therapy in people with HIV. Sequencing was performed with immunoSEQ multiplex PCR; in TCRdb, only in-frame clones are kept and a portion is missing. The data show about 10,000 clones, approximately 90% seen once. The sample here was unsorted PBMCs, taken 0.2 years before starting antiretroviral therapy. The receptors originated from a woman in her 40s with HIV. Both conserved end residues are part of each CDR3. A D gene is named only where the DNA matches it firmly. Not all rows give a size; the values are once, few, many and, for expanded clones, a class.

J,V,D,size,DNA,CDR3
TRBJ1-6,TRBV18,TRBD1,-,TGTGCCAGCTCAGAAGCCGGGACAGGGGTTTCACCCCTCCACTTT,CASSEAGTGVSPLHF
TRBJ2-2,TRBV5-4,TRBD2,-,TGTGCCAGCAGCCTAGCGGGGGGGCCGCCCGGGGAGCTGTTTTTT,CASSLAGGPPGELFF
TRBJ1-5,TRBV7-9,-,-,TGTGCCAGCAGCTTAGGAGCAGGGCAGGCTAATCAGCCCCAGCATTTT,CASSLGAGQANQPQHF
TRBJ2-5,TRBV29-1,TRBD2,-,TGCAGCGTTTCTAGCGGGGGGTCCTTCGGAGAGACCCAGTACTTC,CSVSSGGSFGETQYF
TRBJ1-4,TRBV27,TRBD1,-,TGTGCCAGCAGTTTATCCAAGAAGACAGGGGCTAATGAAAAACTGTTTTTT,CASSLSKKTGANEKLFF
TRBJ1-5,TRBV7-8,-,once,TGTGCCAGCAGCGCGCCGGGACACCCCGCGGGTCAGCCCCAGCATTTT,CASSAPGHPAGQPQHF
TRBJ1-2,TRBV19,-,-,TGTGCCAGTAGTATAAACCGGGACGGGATAGGCTACACCTTC,CASSINRDGIGYTF
TRBJ2-2,TRBV11-2,-,-,TGTGCCGCAGGGATATCGAACACCGGGGAGCTGTTTTTT,CAAGISNTGELFF
TRBJ2-1,TRBV2,TRBD1,once,TGTGCCAGCAGAGGGGGACAGGGCTCCTACAATGAGCAGTTCTTC,CASRGGQGSYNEQFF
TRBJ2-1,TRBV19,-,-,TGTGCCAGTAGTATCCCCAGAGATTTCAATGAGCAGTTCTTC,CASSIPRDFNEQFF
TRBJ2-3,TRBV7-8,TRBD2,-,TGTGCCAGCAGTTCGACCGGGACTAGCGGGGTGGGAGATACGCAGTATTTT,CASSSTGTSGVGDTQYF
TRBJ2-5,TRBV5-1,-,-,TGCGCCAGCAGCTCGTCCCAAGAGACCCAGTACTTC,CASSSSQETQYF
TRBJ1-1,TRBV7-3,-,-,TGTGCCAGCAGCTCCACCGGGAGTGGCCACACTGAAGCTTTCTTT,CASSSTGSGHTEAFF
TRBJ2-7,TRBV5-1,-,-,TGCGCCAGCAGCTTGGAGGGGGGCGGCTACGAGCAGTACTTC,CASSLEGGGYEQYF
TRBJ2-3,TRBV4-1,-,-,TGCGCCAGCAGCCAAGATCCGGGGCTGCGCTTGGGCACAGATACGCAGTATTTT,CASSQDPGLRLGTDTQYF
TRBJ1-2,TRBV6-6,TRBD1,-,TGTGCCATCAGTGAGAGAACAGGGGACTATGGCTACACCTTC,CAISERTGDYGYTF
TRBJ1-2,TRBV27,-,-,TGTGCCAGCAGTTTAAGCCCCGGACGCTCTGGGGGCTACACCTTC,CASSLSPGRSGGYTF